The 9 T cell receptor beta chains listed next were all sequenced from one sample in a study of blood T cell repertoires in COVID-19. Using immunoSEQ multiplex PCR, the repertoire was profiled, and TCRdb retains in-frame clones only, with some absent. The sample includes over 200,000 clones, 88% of them seen just once. Sequencing was done on a sample of peripheral blood. These TCRs come from a woman aged 55-70 years with acute or convalescent COVID-19.

V usage is TRBV30 and J usage is TRBJ1-1; D gene ambiguous. Trimming removed 1 base at V and 5 bases at J, with 14 bases between. Germline V gene sequence: CDR1 GTSNPN, CDR2 SVGIG (reference sequence). There are 14 residues in the CDR3. The CDR3 loop reads CAWSGRVWRTEAFF. DNA of the CDR3: TGTGCCTGGAGTGGGAGGGTATGGAGAACTGAAGCTTTCTTT.

The rearrangement uses TRBV7-9 and TRBJ2-7, with 8 bases fitting TRBD2. The germline gives CDR1 SEHNR, CDR2 FQNEAQ (reference sequence). J lost 3 bases, V lost 2 bases, and 6 bases had no gene match. This CDR3 is built from 15 residues. Here the CDR3 reads CASSLRAGGVYEQYF. In nucleotides, the CDR3 is TGTGCCAGCAGCTTAAGGGCGGGAGGAGTCTACGAGCAGTACTTC.

As for this clone: The sample contains more than one DNA sequence encoding this CDR3. The chain employs TRBV7-2 and TRBJ1-2, with D hard to call. Germline V CDR1 and CDR2: SGHTA, FQGNSA. V lost 0 bases to trimming and J lost 8 bases, with 13 bases between them. The CDR3 is made up of 14 amino acids. Written as DNA, the CDR3 is TGTGCCAGCAGCTTAGCGAGCGGATCGTACGGCTACACCTTC. Its translation is CASSLASGSYGYTF. Full variable domain (rest looked up from reference TRBV7-2 and TRBJ1-2): GAGVSQSPSNKVTEKGKDVELRCDPISGHTALYWYRQSLGQGLEFLIYFQGNSAPDKSGLPSDRFSAERTGGSVSTLTIQRTQQEDSAVYLCASSLASGSYGYTFGSGTRLTVV.

This chain connects TRBV7-9 to TRBJ1-5; TRBD1 matches 7 bases. V was pared by 3 bases and J by 0 bases, with 5 bases of the junction left unmatched. CDR1 SEHNR and CDR2 FQNEAQ come from the germline V gene (reference sequence). The CDR3 is 16 amino acids. As DNA, the CDR3 is TGTGCCAGCAGCTTGACAGGGACCTATAGCAATCAGCCCCAGCATTTT. As protein: CASSLTGTYSNQPQHF.

The chain is built from TRBV6-6 and TRBJ1-5; 7 bases align to TRBD1. In germline, CDR1 is MNHNY, CDR2 SVGAGI (reference sequence). J was trimmed by 3 bases and V by 7 bases; bases with no gene match: 6. CDR3 size: 14 residues. The DNA of the CDR3 is TGTGCCAGCAAATGGGACAGTTACAATCAGCCCCAGCATTTT. It translates to CASKWDSYNQPQHF.

The count of this clone is one. The chain has TRBV5-1 and TRBJ2-5; TRBD2 matches 16 bases. Trimming at V came to 4 bases and at J to 3 bases, leaving 3 bases not matched to a gene. The CDR3 covers 16 residues. Germline assignment: CDR1 SGHRS and CDR2 YFSETQ. The CDR3 loop reads CASSAGLAGGEETQYF. In DNA, the CDR3 is TGCGCCAGCAGCGCGGGACTAGCGGGAGGGGAAGAGACCCAGTACTTC.

J is TRBJ1-5 and V is TRBV11-2; 10 bases are shared with TRBD1. From germline, CDR1 is SGHAT and CDR2 FQNNGV. V gave up 4 bases and J gave up 11 bases; unmatched junction bases: 11. The CDR3 covers 15 residues. CDR3 sequence reads: CASSSDRGRPQTQHF. The CDR3 region has the DNA TGTGCCAGCAGCTCCGACAGGGGGCGCCCCCAGACCCAGCATTTT. Variable domain in full (rest from reference TRBV11-2 and TRBJ1-5): EAGVAQSPRYKIIEKRQSVAFWCNPISGHATLYWYQQILGQGPKLLIQFQNNGVVDDSQLPKDRFSAERLKGVDSTLKIQPAKLEDSAVYLCASSSDRGRPQTQHFGDGTRLSIL.

The chain is built from TRBV5-1 and TRBJ2-1; weak D call: TRBD2 (7 bases). V gave up 6 bases and J gave up 8 bases, with 21 bases separating them. Germline CDR1 reads SGHRS; CDR2 reads YFSETQ. This CDR3 contains 15 residues. The CDR3: CASIRPGGERHEQFF. The CDR3 bases are TGCGCCAGCATCAGGCCGGGGGGCGAGCGTCATGAGCAGTTCTTC.

To note about this clone: A much larger clone lies a single base off, so this may be a read error. The chain combines TRBV2 with TRBJ2-7; TRBD1 matches 11 bases. The germline gives CDR1 SNHLY, CDR2 FYNNEI. J gave up 6 bases and V 3 bases, and 4 bases lay outside the gene matches. This CDR3 contains 14 residues. The CDR3: CASSDKDRGREQYF. CDR3 DNA sequence: TGTGCCAGCAGTGACAAGGACAGGGGGCGCGAGCAGTACTTC.